These 7 T cell receptor beta chains share one sample of origin, sequenced in a study of blood T cell repertoires in COVID-19. The protocol was immunoSEQ multiplex PCR, while the TCRdb copy is restricted to in-frame clones and leaves out a portion. Of over 110,000 clones listed, about 91% were seen once; the top ten hold around 26%. Sequenced sample: peripheral blood. The receptors here all came from a human donor in a cohort sampled during active COVID-19.

V gene TRBV18 combines with J gene TRBJ2-3, with D maybe TRBD2 (5 bases). Trimming removed 0 bases from V and 4 bases from J, with 8 bases in between. Germline V gives CDR1 KGHSH, CDR2 LQKENI. CDR3 length equals 14 residues. The CDR3 spells CASSPPGDADTQYF. CDR3 nucleotide sequence: TGTGCCAGCTCACCACCGGGAGACGCAGATACGCAGTATTTT.

V is TRBV6-5 and J is TRBJ2-1; D may be TRBD1 (6 bases). The V end lost 2 bases, the J end lost 6 bases, and 14 bases lay between the germline ends. Germline-derived CDR1 and CDR2 are MNHEY and SVGAGI. The length of the CDR3 is 15 residues. In DNA form, the CDR3 reads TGTGCCAGCAGTTACGGCAGGGGAACACGCAATGAGCAGTTCTTC. Protein sequence: CASSYGRGTRNEQFF.

The gene calls are TRBV27 and TRBJ2-2, with 9 positions matching TRBD2. The CDR3 has 17 amino acids. Losses at the gene ends were 7 bases for V and 1 base for J; bases not matched to a gene: 10. CDR1 and CDR2 (germline): MNHEY, SMNVEV (reference sequence). In nucleotides, the CDR3 is TGTGCCAGCACATTGTTAGCGGGGGAGTTGAACACCGGGGAGCTGTTTTTT. Translated: CASTLLAGELNTGELFF.

The chain carries TRBV11-2 and TRBJ2-7; tentatively, D is TRBD1 (5 bases). The CDR3 sequence is 13 residues long. V lost 3 bases and J lost 1, with 7 bases in between. The germline V gene has CDR1 SGHAT and CDR2 FQNNGV. CDR3 sequence (DNA): TGTGCCAGCAGCTTCGACAGATCCTACGAGCAGTACTTC. Protein product: CASSFDRSYEQYF.

CDR3 DNA: TGTGCCAGTAGCTTGGACAGGGTTGGAGAGACCCAGTACTTC. It translates to CASSLDRVGETQYF. The V gene is TRBV19, the J gene TRBJ2-5; 8 nucleotides align to TRBD1. Germline CDR1 is LNHDA and CDR2 is SQIVND (reference sequence). The CDR3 sequence is 14 residues long. With V trimmed by 6 bases and J by 4 bases, 7 bases remained unmatched.

This clone was counted many times. The rearrangement uses TRBV6-2 or TRBV6-3 and TRBJ1-2; TRBD1 might be the D (6 bases). V was clipped by 2 bases and J by 3 bases, with 10 bases between them. Germline CDR1 MNHEY, CDR2 SVGEGT. CDR3 length: 14 residues. The CDR3 DNA reads TGTGCCAGCAGTTACCAACAGGGTTACTATGGCTACACCTTC. This codes for CASSYQQGYYGYTF.

This rearrangement joins TRBV7-9 to TRBJ1-1; D is unresolved. The length of the CDR3 is 11 residues. The V and J ends lost 2 bases and 7 bases respectively, with 5 bases between them. The germline CDR1 and CDR2 sequences are SEHNR and FQNEAQ (reference sequence). CDR3 nucleotides: TGTGCCAGCAGCTTACCAGTTGAAGCTTTCTTT. Protein sequence: CASSLPVEAFF.